This entry features one T cell receptor beta chain sequence. Within its sample, this clonotype is medium-sized (0.01 to 0.1%). It lacks a known antigen. No base quality values were provided; no much bigger clone lies one nucleotide off. This sample stems from a study. Sequencing was performed on an Illumina MiSeq. The public reads were reprocessed in TCRdb via fastp at Q25 and MiXCR, keeping in-frame beta chains. Rows with one shared CDR3 protein collapse into an entry with the most common genes and DNA. This sample holds under 950 distinct CDR3 sequences; approximately 8.3% were observed only once. The ten largest clones capture around a fifth of the sample. The V and J ends are trimmed by 5 bases and 8 bases, leaving 22 bases between them. CDR1 DFQATT and CDR2 SNEGSKA were looked up in the germline V gene (reference sequence). From the cysteine up to the phenylalanine, the CDR3 has a length of 15 residues. CDR3 DNA is the only sequence kept; it has 45 bases, read in frame from the first base.

The sequence came from a human donor with rheumatoid arthritis. Input material: CD4+ T cells from synovial fluid. Here the chain combines TRBV20-1 and TRBJ2-1; the D gene is perhaps TRBD1, from 6 matching bases. The CDR3 protein is CSARPGVSIGYEQFF. The DNA sequence is TGCAGTGCTCGTCCAGGGGTGTCAATTGGTTATGAGCAGTTCTTC.